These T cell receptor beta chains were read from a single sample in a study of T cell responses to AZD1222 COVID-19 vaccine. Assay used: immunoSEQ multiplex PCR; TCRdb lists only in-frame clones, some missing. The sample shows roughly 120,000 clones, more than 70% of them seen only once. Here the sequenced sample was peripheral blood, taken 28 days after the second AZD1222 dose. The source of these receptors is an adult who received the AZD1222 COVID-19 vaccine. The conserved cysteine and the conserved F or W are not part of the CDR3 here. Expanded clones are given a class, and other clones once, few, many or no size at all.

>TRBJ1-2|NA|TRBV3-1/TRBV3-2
ASSHGTGGGYGYT
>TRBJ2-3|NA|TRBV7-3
ARPPGGGDLSTDTQY
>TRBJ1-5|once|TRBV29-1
SVVASGEQPQH
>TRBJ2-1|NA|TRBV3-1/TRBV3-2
ASSLSSGNYNEQF
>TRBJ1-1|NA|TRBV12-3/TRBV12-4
ASSRQVNTEAF
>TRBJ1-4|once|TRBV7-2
ASSVGQANEKLF
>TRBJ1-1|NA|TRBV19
ASSRVPEEPEAF
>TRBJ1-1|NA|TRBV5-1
ASSLRTGSNTEAF
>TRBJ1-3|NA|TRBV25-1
ASRGTGSGNTIY
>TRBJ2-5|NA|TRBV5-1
ASSPRVAGGPGQETQY
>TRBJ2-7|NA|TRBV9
ASSARDRNYEQY
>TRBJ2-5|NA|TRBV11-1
ASSLAGEYQETQY
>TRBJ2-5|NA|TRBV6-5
ARDGETQY
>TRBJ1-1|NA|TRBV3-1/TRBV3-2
ASSLDMVTEAF
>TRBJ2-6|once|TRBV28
ASRGGSGANVLT
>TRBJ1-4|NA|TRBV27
ASARDTLGEKLF
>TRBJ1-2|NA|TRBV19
ASSMQTNYGYT
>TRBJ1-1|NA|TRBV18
ASSPEGFAEAF
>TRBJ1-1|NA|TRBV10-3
AISESVMVTEAF
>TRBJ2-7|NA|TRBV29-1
SVDSQGGYEQY
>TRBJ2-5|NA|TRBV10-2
ASRTGGAETQY
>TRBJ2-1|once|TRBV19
ASSGGGADEQF
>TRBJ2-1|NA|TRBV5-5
ASSRDYEQF
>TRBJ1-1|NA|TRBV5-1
ASSLGYSGNEAF
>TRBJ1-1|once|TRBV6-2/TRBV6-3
ASSYSFRSRRNTEAF
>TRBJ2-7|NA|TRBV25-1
ASSGSSYEQY